This T cell receptor beta chain was sequenced during a study of OX40 agonist ivuxolimab in advanced cancers. Study in general: Therapy given before enrollment (anti-PD-1, anti-PD-L1 or anti-CTLA-4) was allowed, and over 35% had some.

The trim removed 4 bases at V and 9 bases at J, leaving 7 bases unmatched. The germline gives CDR1 MDHEN, CDR2 SYDVKM. The CDR3 is 15 residues long. Assay used: immunoSEQ multiplex PCR; TCRdb lists only in-frame clones, some missing. The sample has around 50,000 clones; 89% are singletons. The chain employs TRBV28 and TRBJ2-1; 12 bases are a match to TRBD2. The TCR comes from an adult with an advanced solid tumor such as melanoma, head and neck, liver or kidney cancer. The specimen was CD4+ or CD8+ T cells sorted from blood, collected in a trial of the OX40 agonist ivuxolimab. CDR3 nucleotide sequence: TGTGCCAGCAGTTCCAGGACTAGCGGGATAGCTGAGCAGTTCTTC. Encoded protein: CASSSRTSGIAEQFF.